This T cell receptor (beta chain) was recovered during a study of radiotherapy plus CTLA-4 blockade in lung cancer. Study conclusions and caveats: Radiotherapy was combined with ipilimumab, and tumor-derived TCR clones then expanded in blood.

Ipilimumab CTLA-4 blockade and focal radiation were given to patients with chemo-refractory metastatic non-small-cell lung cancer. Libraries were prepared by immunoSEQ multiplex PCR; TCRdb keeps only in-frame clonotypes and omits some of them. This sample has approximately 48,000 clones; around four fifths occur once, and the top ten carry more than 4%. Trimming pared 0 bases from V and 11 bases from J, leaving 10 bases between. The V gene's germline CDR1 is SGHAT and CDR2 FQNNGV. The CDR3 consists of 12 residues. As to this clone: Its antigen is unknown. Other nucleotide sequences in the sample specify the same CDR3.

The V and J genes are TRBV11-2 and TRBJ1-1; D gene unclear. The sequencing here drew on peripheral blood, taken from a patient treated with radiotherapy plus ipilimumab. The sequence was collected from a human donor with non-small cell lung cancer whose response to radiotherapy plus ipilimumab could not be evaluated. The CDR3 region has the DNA TGTGCCAGCAGCTTAGAGGAGTCTCTGGCTTTCTTT. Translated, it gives CASSLEESLAFF.